This T cell receptor (beta chain) stems from a study of cytomegalovirus exposure and HLA in healthy donors. Findings and limits, study-wide: The investigators catalogued some 160 TCR beta chains as cytomegalovirus-associated.

Donors were ostensibly healthy at sampling, although undocumented immune exposures were probable. This clone was detected only a few times. Antigen unknown. J gave up 3 bases and V 2 bases, and 15 bases lay outside the gene matches. There are 19 residues in the CDR3. Germline V gives CDR1 SGHTA, CDR2 FQGNSA. This PCR relied on a set of 60 Vbeta primers and 13 Jbeta primers. Here immunoSEQ multiplex PCR was the method, and the copy in TCRdb shows in-frame clones only, minus some. The repertoire includes some 120,000 clones, 9.5% of them detected once, and approximately 3% sits in the top ten. The sequencing sample was made of PBMCs. J is TRBJ2-3 and V is TRBV7-2, with 9 bases fitting TRBD2. The TCR comes from a man younger than 45 in good health and CMV-seronegative. CDR3 sequence: CASSLLSRSGRWKTDTQYF. The CDR3 bases are TGTGCCAGCAGCTTATTAAGTCGGAGCGGGAGGTGGAAAACAGATACGCAGTATTTT.